A single sample gave rise to the 22 T cell receptor beta chains below, sequenced in a study of blood T cell repertoires in COVID-19. Clones were read by immunoSEQ multiplex PCR, and TCRdb kept only the in-frame ones, dropping some. Here the sample spans 300,000 to 350,000 clones, over 75% being singletons. The sequenced sample was PBMCs or T cells enriched from blood (not recorded which). The source of these receptors is a young man who had recovered from COVID-19.

This clone was seen a handful of times. The chain combines TRBV2 with TRBJ2-7; the match to TRBD2 covers 7 bases. The germline V gene encodes CDR1 SNHLY and CDR2 FYNNEI. After removal of 10 bases from V and 1 base from J, the junction contained 7 bases not matched to a gene. The CDR3 loop spans 13 amino acids. The CDR3 nucleotides are TGTGCCATAACTAGCGTGACTTCCTACGAGCAGTACTTC. As protein: CAITSVTSYEQYF. The variable domain in full, with the rest retrieved from reference TRBV2 and TRBJ2-7, is EPEVTQTPSHQVTQMGQEVILRCVPISNHLYFYWYRQILGQKVEFLVSFYNNEISEKSEIFDDQFSVERPDGSNFTLKIRSTKLEDSAMYFCAITSVTSYEQYFGPGTRLTVT.

The rearrangement links TRBV15 to TRBJ2-7, with D unresolved. Germline V CDR1 and CDR2: LNHNV, YYDKDF (reference sequence). V was cut by 1 base and J by 7 bases, with 11 bases left in between. CDR3 length: 13 amino acids. The CDR3 region has the DNA TGTGCCACCAGCAGAGTTCCCTCCTCTGAGCAGTACTTC. Residues: CATSRVPSSEQYF.

The gene calls are TRBV7-2 and TRBJ1-1; 9 nucleotides match TRBD1. From germline, CDR1 is SGHTA and CDR2 FQGNSA. The CDR3 length is 14 residues. Trimming cost V 6 bases and J 5 bases; bases outside gene matches: 7. DNA of the CDR3: TGTGCCAGCAGTGAACAGGGGGCGCGGACTGAAGCTTTCTTT. Protein: CASSEQGARTEAFF.

This clone was observed a single time. This chain joins TRBV3-1 (or the pseudogene TRBV3-2) and TRBJ1-4, with TRBD1 matching 7 bases. This CDR3 comprises 15 residues. Germline trimming cut 5 bases from V and 10 bases from J; bases unmatched to any gene: 13. CDR1 and CDR2 from the germline V gene are LGHDT and YNNKEL (reference sequence). The CDR3 DNA reads TGTGCCAGCAGCGTTTACAGGGGTACGTCAGGAAAACTGTTTTTT. Residues: CASSVYRGTSGKLFF.

The chain joins TRBV13 to TRBJ2-7; 10 nucleotides line up with TRBD2. This CDR3 is 13 amino acids long. Germline V gives CDR1 PRHDT, CDR2 FYEKMQ (reference sequence). V gave up 8 bases and J gave up 3 bases; unmatched junction bases: 4. CDR3 sequence: CASSASGGYEQYF. CDR3 bases: TGTGCCAGCTCGGCTAGCGGGGGCTACGAGCAGTACTTC.

The chain joins TRBV24-1 to TRBJ2-1, with a possible D match to TRBD1 (6 bases). The CDR3 extends over 13 amino acids. Germline V gene data show CDR1 as KGHDR and CDR2 as SFDVKD. V gave up 4 bases and J gave up 9 bases, with 12 bases separating them. The CDR3 loop reads CATSDFQGREQFF. CDR3 DNA: TGTGCCACCAGTGACTTTCAGGGGCGTGAGCAGTTCTTC.

The V call is TRBV9, the J call TRBJ1-4, with D possibly matching TRBD1 (5 bases). The CDR3 loop spans 15 amino acids. V was shortened by 0 bases and J by 8 bases, with 14 bases between the two germline ends. Germline V gives CDR1 SGDLS, CDR2 YYNGEE. CDR3 amino acids: CASSVAGGNVEKLFF. DNA of the CDR3: TGTGCCAGCAGCGTAGCGGGGGGGAATGTAGAAAAACTGTTTTTT.

The chain links TRBV18 to TRBJ2-1; TRBD2 aligns across 11 bases. The CDR3 extends over 18 amino acids. CDR1 is KGHSH and CDR2 is LQKENI in the germline V gene. Germline trimming cut 0 bases from V and 4 bases from J; bases unmatched to any gene: 8. The CDR3 coding sequence is TGTGCCAGCTCACCACCGGGTAGCGGGGGGGCTCCTTACAATGAGCAGTTCTTC. Translation gives CASSPPGSGGAPYNEQFF.

This chain joins TRBV11-2 and TRBJ2-1; 14 positions agree with TRBD2. Germline CDR1 SGHAT, CDR2 FQNNGV. V trimming: 5 bases; J trimming: 4 bases; junction bases outside the gene matches: 4. This CDR3 is built from 16 residues. The CDR3 protein is CASSPWTSGGYNEQFF. The CDR3 DNA is TGTGCCAGCAGCCCGTGGACTAGCGGGGGGTACAATGAGCAGTTCTTC.

The chain recombines TRBV5-5 with TRBJ1-2, with TRBD1 as a possible D gene (6 bases). Trimming took off 0 bases at V and 4 bases at J, with 13 bases between the two ends. This CDR3 is built from 15 residues. Per germline, CDR1 SGHKS and CDR2 YYEKEE (reference sequence). The CDR3 here is CASSLAFGGAYGYTF. The DNA of the CDR3 is TGTGCCAGCAGCTTGGCCTTTGGGGGGGCCTATGGCTACACCTTC.

CDR3 sequence (DNA): TGTGCCAGCAGCGCTTCGGGATTCCGAGTAAACGAGCAGTACTTC. As protein: CASSASGFRVNEQYF. V usage is TRBV9 and J usage is TRBJ2-7, with D maybe TRBD2 (5 bases). The germline V gene has CDR1 SGDLS and CDR2 YYNGEE. Trimming took 3 bases from V and 5 from J, leaving 18 bases between them. The CDR3 is 15 residues long.

This clone was seen once. The chain combines TRBV6-5 with TRBJ2-7; D call uncertain. Trimming left V 3 bases short and J 6 bases short, with 12 bases between. Germline lookup yields CDR1 MNHEY and CDR2 SVGAGI. There are 13 residues in the CDR3. CDR3 sequence: CASSYDLVSEQYF. The CDR3 coding sequence is TGTGCCAGCAGTTATGATTTAGTTTCCGAGCAGTACTTC.

This clone was detected only once. The J gene is TRBJ1-2, the V gene TRBV14; 7 nucleotides agree with TRBD1. The germline V gene encodes CDR1 SGHDN and CDR2 FVKESK. Trimming at V came to 4 bases and at J to 10 bases, leaving 9 bases not matched to a gene. This CDR3 region has 13 residues. The CDR3 spells CASSLAGTAIYTF. The CDR3, as DNA: TGTGCCAGCAGCCTTGCCGGGACAGCTATCTACACCTTC.

The CDR3 DNA reads as TGTGCCAGCAGCCAACGACAGGGTCGTGAGCCCCAGCATTTT. Protein: CASSQRQGREPQHF. The rearrangement links TRBV4-2 to TRBJ1-5, with TRBD1 matching over 7 bases. Unmatched junction bases numbered 6, after V lost 2 bases and J lost 8 bases. Germline CDR1 reads LGHNA; CDR2 reads YNFKEQ. CDR3 length: 14 residues.

The CDR3 region is CASSIRGGYSYNEQFF. The CDR3 nucleotides read TGTGCCAGTAGTATTAGGGGGGGGTACTCCTACAATGAGCAGTTCTTC. The V gene is TRBV19, the J gene TRBJ2-1; possibly TRBD2 for D (7 bases). Germline CDR1 is LNHDA and CDR2 is SQIVND (reference sequence). Trimming pared 3 bases from V and 0 bases from J, leaving 12 bases between. The CDR3 sequence is 16 residues long.

The chain joins TRBV5-4 to TRBJ1-2; 8 nucleotides line up with TRBD1. J lost 4 bases, V lost 4 bases, and 6 bases had no gene match. The CDR3 is 14 amino acids. Germline V gene lookup returns CDR1 SGHNT and CDR2 YYREEE (reference sequence). DNA for the CDR3: TGTGCCAGCAGCGTCCAGGGGGCAGGCTATGGCTACACCTTC. The encoded protein is CASSVQGAGYGYTF.

The chain combines TRBV2 with TRBJ2-7; weak D call: TRBD1 (7 bases). Germline V lookup: CDR1 SNHLY, CDR2 FYNNEI. Trimming stripped 6 bases from V and 3 bases from J, with 15 bases between. The CDR3 runs to 14 residues. The CDR3 spells CASSARQGGYEQYF. DNA of the CDR3: TGTGCCAGCAGCGCCAGGCAGGGGGGCTACGAGCAGTACTTC.

This chain joins TRBV5-6 and TRBJ2-3; 7 nucleotides line up with TRBD2. The V segment lost 1 base and the J segment 2 bases; nucleotides outside the gene matches: 10. CDR3 length: 17 residues. Germline CDR1 is SGHDT and CDR2 is YYEEEE. The CDR3, as DNA: TGTGCCAGCAGCTTGATCACGGGGGGTCCCTTCACAGATACGCAGTATTTT. Its protein product is CASSLITGGPFTDTQYF.

The chain couples TRBV19 to TRBJ1-2; D is unclear. The V end lost 5 bases, the J end lost 5 bases, and 9 bases lay between the germline ends. From germline, CDR1 is LNHDA and CDR2 SQIVND (reference sequence). CDR3 size: 12 residues. CDR3 nucleotides: TGTGCCAGTAGTCCAGGTTTTTATGGCTACACCTTC. Translated, it gives CASSPGFYGYTF.

The chain recombines TRBV4-2 with TRBJ1-1; no reliable D call. This CDR3 is built from 15 residues. Trimming took 0 bases from V and 4 from J, leaving 12 bases between them. From germline, CDR1 is LGHNA and CDR2 YNFKEQ. The chain's CDR3 is CASSQEILTPTEAFF. The CDR3 DNA sequence: TGTGCCAGCAGCCAAGAGATACTCACCCCCACTGAAGCTTTCTTT.

A note on this clone: In the same sample, other DNA sequences code for this CDR3. Here the CDR3 reads CASSGQGRNTEAFF. The CDR3 DNA is TGTGCCAGTAGCGGACAGGGGCGAAACACTGAAGCTTTCTTT. The chain recombines TRBV19 with TRBJ1-1; 9 bases match TRBD1. This CDR3 has 14 amino acids. Germline values: CDR1 LNHDA, CDR2 SQIVND (reference sequence). V shed 6 bases, J shed 2 bases, and the junction held 4 bases outside the gene matches.

The CDR3 coding sequence is TGTGCCAGCAGCTTAAAGACAGGAGGAAACACCATATATTTT. Translation gives CASSLKTGGNTIYF. The chain links TRBV7-9 to TRBJ1-3; D might be TRBD1 (6 bases). The CDR3 spans 14 residues. CDR1 SEHNR and CDR2 FQNEAQ come from the germline V gene (reference sequence). With 2 bases removed from V and 4 bases from J, the gap between germline ends came to 9 bases. Filled out from reference TRBV7-9 and TRBJ1-3, the complete variable domain reads DTGVSQNPRHKITKRGQNVTFRCDPISEHNRLYWYRQTLGQGPEFLTYFQNEAQLEKSRLLSDRFSAERPKGSFSTLEIQRTEQGDSAMYLCASSLKTGGNTIYFGEGSWLTVV.